The 21 T cell receptor beta chains in this list originate from one sample, sequenced in a study of blood T cell repertoires in COVID-19 (dated by TCRdb to about 2020). The library was made by the immunoSEQ multiplex PCR assay. TCRdb obtained this table from immuneACCESS and retained in-frame rearrangements with V and J assigned. These tables miss some clones; where compared with another copy, unresolved V genes account for less than half of the shortfall, and the remainder is unexplained. This sample comprises 20,000 to 25,000 clones, approximately 88% of them detected only once. The leading ten clones occupy 3.2% of the sample. The sample comprised peripheral blood. Receptors originate from a man aged 35-49 years with acute or convalescent COVID-19.

This clone is a singleton in its sample. The V and J genes are TRBV27 and TRBJ2-1; 7 bases are a match to TRBD2. Germline loops: CDR1 MNHEY, CDR2 SMNVEV (reference sequence). This CDR3 has 10 amino acids. V was clipped by 8 bases and J by 15 bases; unmatched bases: 7. The CDR3 here is CASGRGDLFF. The CDR3 DNA is TGTGCCAGCGGCCGGGGGGATCTGTTCTTC.

The CDR3 DNA is TGTGCCAGTAGTATTCAGGGGGCCCCCTCCTACGAGCAGTACTTC. Translation gives CASSIQGAPSYEQYF. The chain combines TRBV19 with TRBJ2-7; 8 bases are shared with TRBD1. Germline trimming cut 3 bases from V and 0 bases from J; bases unmatched to any gene: 4. CDR3 length equals 15 residues. Germline CDR1 is LNHDA and CDR2 is SQIVND (reference sequence).

The genes are TRBV6-5 and TRBJ1-1; TRBD1 agrees at 7 bases. The V segment lost 7 bases and the J segment 5 bases; nucleotides outside the gene matches: 7. This CDR3 is built from 13 residues. Germline V gives CDR1 MNHEY, CDR2 SVGAGI. The CDR3 loop reads CASTLDRWTEAFF. The CDR3 DNA reads TGTGCCAGCACCCTGGACAGGTGGACTGAAGCTTTCTTT.

The chain carries TRBV29-1 and TRBJ1-1, with D possibly matching TRBD1 (5 bases). The V gene lost 6 bases and the J gene lost 5 bases, with 19 bases spanning the gap. The CDR3 has 14 residues. Germline values: CDR1 SQVTM, CDR2 ANQGSEA. The CDR3 coding sequence is TGCAGCGTCTGCCTATCCGGGGGTAATACTGAAGCTTTCTTT. Amino acid sequence: CSVCLSGGNTEAFF.

This clone has just a few counts. The chain carries TRBV4-1 and TRBJ1-1, with 11 bases fitting TRBD1. CDR1 and CDR2 from the germline V gene are MGHRA and YSYEKL. The J segment lost 6 bases and the V segment lost 3 bases, leaving 9 bases of the junction unmatched. This CDR3 has 16 amino acids. The CDR3 coding sequence is TGCGCCAGCAGCCACTCAGACGGGACAGGGGGACCTGAAGCTTTCTTT. Translation gives CASSHSDGTGGPEAFF.

In its sample, this clone was seen a few times. CDR3 nucleotide sequence: TGTGCCAGCAGCTACGGACAGGGGGCGGGAAATGAGCAGTTCTTC. Encoded protein: CASSYGQGAGNEQFF. This chain uses TRBV7-9 with TRBJ2-1, with 11 bases fitting TRBD1. The CDR3 length is 15 residues. J was trimmed by 7 bases and V by 4 bases; bases with no gene match: 6. CDR1 is SEHNR and CDR2 is FQNEAQ in the germline V gene (reference sequence).

The chain has TRBV29-1 and TRBJ2-7; D is possibly TRBD2 (6 bases). This CDR3 has 13 residues. With 6 bases removed from V and 2 bases from J, the gap between germline ends came to 14 bases. CDR1 is SQVTM and CDR2 is ANQGSEA in the germline V gene. CDR3 nucleotide sequence: TGCAGCGTACCGGGACTTCTGGCCTACGAGCAGTACTTC. This codes for CSVPGLLAYEQYF.

The chain recombines TRBV27 with TRBJ2-7; 9 nucleotides align to TRBD2. V trimming: 6 bases; J trimming: 4 bases; junction bases outside the gene matches: 13. This CDR3 contains 16 residues. Germline assignment: CDR1 MNHEY and CDR2 SMNVEV (reference sequence). In DNA form, the CDR3 reads TGTGCCAGCAGCTCAAATAGCGGGAGCCTCAGTTACGAGCAGTACTTC. This sequence encodes CASSSNSGSLSYEQYF.

This chain uses TRBV6-5 with TRBJ1-2; 8 bases agree with TRBD1. The CDR3 spans 14 residues. The trim removed 6 bases at V and 5 bases at J, leaving 8 bases unmatched. Germline V gene data show CDR1 as MNHEY and CDR2 as SVGAGI. CDR3 in amino acids: CASRHGQGRYGYTF. The CDR3 region has the DNA TGTGCCAGCAGACACGGACAGGGTCGATATGGCTACACCTTC.

The chain uses TRBV9 and TRBJ2-3; 9 positions match TRBD2. The CDR3 is 16 residues long. Germline CDR1 reads SGDLS; CDR2 reads YYNGEE. Germline trimming cut 1 base from V and 1 base from J; bases unmatched to any gene: 4. The CDR3: CASSVNIAGGTDTQYF. In DNA form, the CDR3 reads TGTGCCAGCAGCGTAAATATAGCGGGGGGCACAGATACGCAGTATTTT.

This chain uses TRBV11-1 with TRBJ2-7, with 7 bases lining up with TRBD2. V shed 6 bases and J 7 bases; nucleotides not matched to a gene: 9. The germline gives CDR1 SGHAT, CDR2 FQDESV (reference sequence). The CDR3 is 13 residues long. The CDR3, as DNA: TGTGCCAGCAGTTTTTCTTCCGGGGGGGAGCAGTACTTC. This encodes CASSFSSGGEQYF.

The chain links TRBV23-1 to TRBJ1-1; tentative D call: TRBD1 (5 bases). TRBV23-1 is an open reading frame, and its role is uncertain. There are 12 residues in the CDR3. V was shortened by 6 bases and J by 9 bases, with 14 bases between the two germline ends. The DNA for the CDR3 is TGCGCCAGCAGGCTAAAAACAGGAAAAGCTTTCTTT. Its translation: CASRLKTGKAFF.

The V gene is TRBV2, the J gene TRBJ1-2, with 9 bases that match TRBD1. V lost 2 bases, J lost 5 bases, and 3 bases stayed unmatched. The germline V gene has CDR1 SNHLY and CDR2 FYNNEI. The CDR3 is 14 residues long. In nucleotides, the CDR3 is TGTGCCAGCAGTGAATTACAGGGGGCTTATGGCTACACCTTC. This gives the protein CASSELQGAYGYTF.

This clone was picked up one time. This sequence joins TRBV3-1 (or the pseudogene TRBV3-2) and TRBJ2-5; D call uncertain. V was trimmed by 6 bases and J by 0 bases, leaving 5 bases between them. The CDR3 loop spans 12 amino acids. Germline lookup yields CDR1 LGHDT and CDR2 YNNKEL (reference sequence). CDR3 DNA sequence: TGTGCCAGCAGTCAGTACCAAGAGACCCAGTACTTC. Its protein product is CASSQYQETQYF.

The rearrangement links TRBV5-3 to TRBJ2-3, with a weak D call TRBD1 (5 bases). TRBV5-3 is an ORF, with its function uncertain. V was clipped by 6 bases and J by 0 bases, with 17 bases between them. The CDR3 is 16 residues long. CDR3 loop: CARIQGRQGSTDTQYF. CDR3 nucleotides: TGTGCCAGAATCCAAGGTAGGCAGGGAAGCACAGATACGCAGTATTTT.

V usage is TRBV30 and J usage is TRBJ1-5, with 8 positions matching TRBD1. The germline V gene has CDR1 GTSNPN and CDR2 SVGIG (reference sequence). V shed 0 bases, J shed 1 base, and the junction held 5 bases outside the gene matches. There are 16 residues in the CDR3. DNA of the CDR3: TGTGCCTGGAGTGTGGCAGGGGGCAGGAGCAATCAGCCCCAGCATTTT. It codes for CAWSVAGGRSNQPQHF.

The rearrangement joins TRBV7-9 to TRBJ2-7; 8 bases map to TRBD2. Germline CDR1 SEHNR, CDR2 FQNEAQ (reference sequence). The CDR3 is 14 residues long. The V segment lost 4 bases and the J segment 4 bases; nucleotides outside the gene matches: 6. The CDR3 protein is CASSSTGGAYEQYF. In DNA, the CDR3 is TGTGCCAGCAGCTCCACGGGGGGGGCTTACGAGCAGTACTTC.

This clone appeared once. The gene calls are TRBV10-3 and TRBJ1-6, with TRBD1 as a possible D gene (6 bases). Looked up from germline, CDR1 is ENHRY and CDR2 is SYGVKD. The CDR3 runs to 15 residues. V was trimmed by 2 bases and J by 5 bases, leaving 10 bases between them. The chain's CDR3 is CAISENRADNSPLHF. CDR3 sequence (DNA): TGTGCCATCAGTGAGAACAGGGCTGATAATTCACCCCTCCACTTT.

The V call is TRBV5-4, the J call TRBJ1-2; tentative D call: TRBD1 (6 bases). CDR3 size: 14 residues. V lost 0 bases and J lost 4, with 10 bases in between. Germline assignment: CDR1 SGHNT and CDR2 YYREEE (reference sequence). CDR3: CASSLAPGVYGYTF. The CDR3 DNA is TGTGCCAGCAGCTTGGCCCCAGGGGTCTATGGCTACACCTTC.

This chain uses TRBV7-9 with TRBJ2-3, with 7 bases fitting TRBD1. The V and J ends lost 4 bases and 2 bases, in that order; junction bases with no gene match: 6. CDR1 and CDR2 from the germline V gene are SEHNR and FQNEAQ (reference sequence). The CDR3 contains 15 residues. The CDR3 loop is CASSWGQTVTDTQYF. CDR3 DNA sequence: TGTGCCAGCAGCTGGGGACAGACTGTCACAGATACGCAGTATTTT.

This clone was detected only a few times. The genes are TRBV4-1 and TRBJ1-5, with D hard to call. Germline V CDR1 and CDR2: MGHRA, YSYEKL. The V end was cut by 0 bases, the J end by 2 bases, with 8 bases between. There are 15 residues in the CDR3. This CDR3 reads CASSQDAVGNQPQHF. The CDR3 DNA is TGCGCCAGCAGCCAAGATGCGGTAGGCAATCAGCCCCAGCATTTT.